This TCR beta chain was obtained from a study of T-cell reconstitution after alpha-beta-depleted transplantation in children (dated by TCRdb to the mid-2010s). Study-wide context: Using TCR repertoire profiling, the study followed T-cell immune reconstitution in a quantitative way in children after TCRalphabeta/CD19-depleted allogeneic hematopoietic cell transplantation.

The sample's treatment or condition label, decoded: allogeneic hematopoietic cell transplantation with graft depleted of TCRalphabeta T cells and CD19 B cells. Transplant recipients were children who received TCRalphabeta/CD19-depleted allogeneic hematopoietic cell grafts. Inclusive of the bounding cysteine and phenylalanine, the CDR3 is 20 residues long. Left in the record is the CDR3 DNA by itself, 60 bases read in frame from the first base. For this chain, trimming is 4 bases at the V end and 3 bases at the J end, and the number of junction bases without a gene match is 23. Via the germline V gene, CDR1 is SGDLS and CDR2 YYNGEE. What the authors observed across the whole study: In some patients, the high TCRbeta diversity seen at day 60 was put down to recipient T cells and intrathymic progenitors that had survived conditioning. Hyperexpanded clone frequencies declined over subsequent months; after one year, T-cell counts and TCRbeta diversity were mostly attributed to newly produced T cells. The apparently early alphabetaT-cell count recovery about two months after transplant was reportedly dependent on only several hundred rapidly expanded clones derived from non-depleted graft cells.

The library was produced with PCR. This sample was sequenced with an Illumina HiSeq 2500. To normalize quantification of the TCRbeta repertoire, the TCR libraries were built with molecular barcoding that relied on unique molecular identifiers. TCRdb redid the processing of the public reads, applying fastp at Q25 and MiXCR, and retained in-frame beta chains. For every CDR3 protein sequence, its rows merge into one entry that carries the most common genes and DNA. This sample comprises around 300,000 distinct CDR3 sequences, about 9.5% of them detected only once. Less than 9% of the sample lies in the top ten. Remarks on this clonotype: Its antigen remains unidentified. Qualities for individual bases were not recorded, and no much larger clone is one base off.

Specimen: PBMCs, collected before TCRalphabeta/CD19-depleted stem cell transplant. The sequence was obtained from a boy less than two years old with acute myeloid leukemia, due to receive a stem cell transplant. The receptor chain draws on TRBV9 and TRBJ2-3; the central 7 bases match TRBD2. The base sequence is TGTGCCAGCAGCAGACGCATAGGCGGGGGAGGTAGCGGCACAACAGATACGCAGTATTTT. Translation gives CASSRRIGGGGSGTTDTQYF. This CDR3, with the reference TRBV9 and TRBJ2-3 proteins standing in past its ends, gives the full variable domain DSGVTQTPKHLITATGQRVTLRCSPRSGDLSVYWYQQSLDQGLQFLIQYYNGEERAKGNILERFSAQQFPDLHSELNLSSLELGDSALYFCASSRRIGGGGSGTTDTQYFGPGTRLTVL.